This T cell receptor beta chain was recorded in a study of OX40 agonist ivuxolimab in advanced cancers. This table comes from immunoSEQ multiplex PCR, and its TCRdb copy is limited to in-frame clones, with some not included. The sample shows over 70,000 clones, around 85% of them seen only once. Patients were ruled out by autoimmune disease history or systemic immunosuppression. Trimming cost V 4 bases and J 5 bases; bases outside gene matches: 6. In germline, CDR1 is SGHTA, CDR2 FQGNSA. The CDR3 consists of 15 residues. This clonotype originated in an adult with an advanced solid tumor such as melanoma, head and neck, liver or kidney cancer. This sequence joins TRBV7-2 and TRBJ2-5; 11 bases fit TRBD2. Material: CD4+ or CD8+ T cells sorted from blood, obtained in a trial of the OX40 agonist ivuxolimab. In DNA, the CDR3 is TGTGCCAGCAGCTCGACTAGCGGGGTCCGGGAGACCCAGTACTTC. Its translation: CASSSTSGVRETQYF. Based on the CDR3 plus reference TRBV7-2 and TRBJ2-5, the full variable domain is GAGVSQSPSNKVTEKGKDVELRCDPISGHTALYWYRQSLGQGLEFLIYFQGNSAPDKSGLPSDRFSAERTGGSVSTLTIQRTQQEDSAVYLCASSSTSGVRETQYFGPGTRLLVL.